In this sample, the clone carrying this T cell receptor beta chain turned up a few times. No antigen is known for it. These data come from a study of T-cell memory formation after mild COVID-19. Study overall: For the most part, TCR clusters were specific to one donor.

A single record per CDR3 protein comes from TCRdb applying MiXCR to the 5' RACE reads. The data contain around 300,000 distinct CDR3 sequences, roughly 17% of them singletons. General observations from the study: Second-wave clones that peaked on day 37 lacked confirmed SARS-CoV-2 specificity. Chiefly within CM and EM were the contracting CD4+ clones; CD8+ ones were within EMRA.

Input material: PBMCs or a T cell subset sorted from them (not recorded which). The source is a man younger than 35 who had mild COVID-19 (a few samples of this study predate the infection). Cell type and time point are not known.

As DNA, the CDR3 is TGCAGTGCTAGAGAGACTAGCGGGGGGGTTTGGGATACGCAGTATTTT. It encodes CSARETSGGVWDTQYF. The rearrangement uses TRBV20-1 and TRBJ2-3; 14 bases fit TRBD2. Per the germline V gene, CDR1 is DFQATT and CDR2 is SNEGSKA (reference sequence). This CDR3 region has 16 residues. V shed 0 bases, J shed 6 bases, and the junction held 5 bases outside the gene matches.